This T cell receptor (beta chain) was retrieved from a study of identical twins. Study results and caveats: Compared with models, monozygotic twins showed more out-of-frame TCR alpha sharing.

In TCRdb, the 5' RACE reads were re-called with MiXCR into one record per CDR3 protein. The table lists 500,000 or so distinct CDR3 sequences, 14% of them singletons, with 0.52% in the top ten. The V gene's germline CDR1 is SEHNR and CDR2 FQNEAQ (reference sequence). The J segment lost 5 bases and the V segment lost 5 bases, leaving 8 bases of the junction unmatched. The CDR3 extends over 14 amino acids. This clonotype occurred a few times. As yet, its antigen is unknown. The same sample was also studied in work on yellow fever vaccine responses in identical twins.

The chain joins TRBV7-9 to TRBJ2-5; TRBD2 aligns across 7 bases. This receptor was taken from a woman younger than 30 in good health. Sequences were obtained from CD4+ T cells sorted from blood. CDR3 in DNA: TGTGCCAGCAGCCGTAGACTAGCCGCTGAGACCCAGTACTTC. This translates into CASSRRLAAETQYF.